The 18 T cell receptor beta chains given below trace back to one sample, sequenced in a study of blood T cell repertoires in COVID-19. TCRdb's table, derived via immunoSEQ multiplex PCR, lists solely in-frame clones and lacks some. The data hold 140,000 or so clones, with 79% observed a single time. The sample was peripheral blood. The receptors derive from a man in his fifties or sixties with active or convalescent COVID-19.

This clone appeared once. For the CDR3, the DNA is TGTGCCATCAGGCCCGGGACTGACAATGAGCAGTTCTTC. Translated, it gives CAIRPGTDNEQFF. The chain combines TRBV10-3 with TRBJ2-1, with D perhaps matching TRBD2 (6 bases). Trimming shortened V by 6 bases and J by 5 bases, and 11 bases separated the two germline ends. The CDR3 is made up of 13 amino acids. Germline V gene lookup returns CDR1 ENHRY and CDR2 SYGVKD.

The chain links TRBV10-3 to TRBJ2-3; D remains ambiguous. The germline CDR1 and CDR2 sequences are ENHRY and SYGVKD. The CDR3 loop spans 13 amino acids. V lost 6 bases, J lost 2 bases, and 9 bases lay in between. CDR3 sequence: CAIRSEITDTQYF. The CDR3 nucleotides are TGTGCCATCAGATCGGAGATCACAGATACGCAGTATTTT.

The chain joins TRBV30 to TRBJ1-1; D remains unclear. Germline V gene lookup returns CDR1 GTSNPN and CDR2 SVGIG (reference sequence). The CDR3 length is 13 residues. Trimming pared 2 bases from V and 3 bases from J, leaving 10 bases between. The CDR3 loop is CAWSHTRDTEAFF. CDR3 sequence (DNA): TGTGCCTGGAGTCACACGCGGGACACTGAAGCTTTCTTT. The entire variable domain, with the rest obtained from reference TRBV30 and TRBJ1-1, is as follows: SQTIHQWPATLVQPVGSPLSLECTVEGTSNPNLYWYRQAAGRGLQLLFYSVGIGQISSEVPQNLSASRPQDRQFILSSKKLLLSDSGFYLCAWSHTRDTEAFFGQGTRLTVV.

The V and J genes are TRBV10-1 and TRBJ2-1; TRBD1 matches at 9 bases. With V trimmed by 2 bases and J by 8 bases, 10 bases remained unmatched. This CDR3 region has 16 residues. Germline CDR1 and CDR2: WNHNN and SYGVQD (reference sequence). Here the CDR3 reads CASSEGTGTGWDEQFF. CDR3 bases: TGCGCCAGCAGTGAGGGCACCGGGACAGGGTGGGATGAGCAGTTCTTC.

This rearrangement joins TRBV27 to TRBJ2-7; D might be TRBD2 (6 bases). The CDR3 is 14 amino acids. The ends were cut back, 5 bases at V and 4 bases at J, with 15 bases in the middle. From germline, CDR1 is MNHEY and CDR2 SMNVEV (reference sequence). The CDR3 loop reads CASSPRLVRYEQYF. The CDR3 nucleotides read TGTGCCAGCAGTCCAAGACTAGTACGGTACGAGCAGTACTTC.

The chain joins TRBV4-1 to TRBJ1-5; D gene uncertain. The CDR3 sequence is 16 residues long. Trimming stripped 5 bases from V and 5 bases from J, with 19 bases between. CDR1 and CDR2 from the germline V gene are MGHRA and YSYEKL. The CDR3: CASSDPGGSADQPQHF. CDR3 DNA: TGCGCCAGCAGCGACCCGGGAGGGAGTGCCGATCAGCCCCAGCATTTT.

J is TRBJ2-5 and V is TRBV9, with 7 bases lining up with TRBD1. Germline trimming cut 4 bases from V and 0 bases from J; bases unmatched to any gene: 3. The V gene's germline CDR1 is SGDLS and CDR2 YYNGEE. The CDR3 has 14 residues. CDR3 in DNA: TGTGCCAGCAGCCCAGGGGGAGACCAAGAGACCCAGTACTTC. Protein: CASSPGGDQETQYF.

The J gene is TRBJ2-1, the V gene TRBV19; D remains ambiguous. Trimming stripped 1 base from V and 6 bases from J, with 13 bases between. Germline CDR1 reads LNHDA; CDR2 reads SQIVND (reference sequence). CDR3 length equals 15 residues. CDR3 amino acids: CASSIAVSESNEQFF. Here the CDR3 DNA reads TGTGCCAGTAGTATAGCCGTTTCTGAGAGCAATGAGCAGTTCTTC.

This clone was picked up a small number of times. The CDR3 DNA reads as TGTGCCAGCAGTGATCCGGGACAGTCCTACGAGCAGTACTTC. Translating it yields CASSDPGQSYEQYF. V usage is TRBV6-1 and J usage is TRBJ2-7; 7 bases fit TRBD1. The germline gives CDR1 MNHNS, CDR2 SASEGT. Trimming removed 3 bases from V and 1 base from J; junction bases left unmatched: 3. The CDR3 extends over 14 amino acids.

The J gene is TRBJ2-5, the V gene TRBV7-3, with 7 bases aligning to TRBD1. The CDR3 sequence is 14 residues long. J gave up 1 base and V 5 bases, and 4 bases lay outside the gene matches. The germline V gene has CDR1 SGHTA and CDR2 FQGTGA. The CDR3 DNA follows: TGTGCCAGCAGCCTGGCAGGGGGCCAAGAGACCCAGTACTTC. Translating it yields CASSLAGGQETQYF.

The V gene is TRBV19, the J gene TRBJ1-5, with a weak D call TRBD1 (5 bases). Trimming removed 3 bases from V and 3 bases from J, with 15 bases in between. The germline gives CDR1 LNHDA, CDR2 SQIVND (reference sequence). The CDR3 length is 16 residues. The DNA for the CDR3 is TGTGCCAGTAGTATTAGCCAGGACACCGTCAATCAGCCCCAGCATTTT. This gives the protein CASSISQDTVNQPQHF.

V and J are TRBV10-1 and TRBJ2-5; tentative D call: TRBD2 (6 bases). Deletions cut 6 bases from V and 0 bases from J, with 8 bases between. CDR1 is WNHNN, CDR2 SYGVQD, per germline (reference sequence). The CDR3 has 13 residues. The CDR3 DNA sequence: TGCGCCAGCAGCGGGGACTACCAAGAGACCCAGTACTTC. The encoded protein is CASSGDYQETQYF.

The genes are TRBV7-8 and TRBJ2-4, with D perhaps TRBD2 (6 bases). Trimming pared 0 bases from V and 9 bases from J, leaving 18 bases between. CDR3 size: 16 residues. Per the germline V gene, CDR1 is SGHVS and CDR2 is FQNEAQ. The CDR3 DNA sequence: TGTGCCAGCAGCTTAGCTAGGCGGGGTCCTAAGGGCATTCAGTACTTC. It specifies CASSLARRGPKGIQYF.

As DNA, the CDR3 is TGCGCCAGCAGCTTGGAGTCCGGGGTCCCTAATTCACCCCTCCACTTT. Encoded protein: CASSLESGVPNSPLHF. The chain carries TRBV5-1 and TRBJ1-6; D is uncertain. Germline lookup yields CDR1 SGHRS and CDR2 YFSETQ. V was shortened by 0 bases and J by 6 bases, with 13 bases between the two germline ends. This CDR3 contains 16 residues.

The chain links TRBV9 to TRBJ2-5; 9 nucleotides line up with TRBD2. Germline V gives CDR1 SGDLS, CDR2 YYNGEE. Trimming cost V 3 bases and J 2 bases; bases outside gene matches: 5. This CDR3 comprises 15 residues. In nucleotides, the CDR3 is TGTGCCAGCAGCGGAGCGGGAGGAAGGCAAGAGACCCAGTACTTC. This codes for CASSGAGGRQETQYF.

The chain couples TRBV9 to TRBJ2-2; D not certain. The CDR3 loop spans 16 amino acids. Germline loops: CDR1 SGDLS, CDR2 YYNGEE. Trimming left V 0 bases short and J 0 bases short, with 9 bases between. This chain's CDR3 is CASSVVAVANTGELFF. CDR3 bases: TGTGCCAGCAGCGTAGTGGCAGTCGCGAACACCGGGGAGCTGTTTTTT.

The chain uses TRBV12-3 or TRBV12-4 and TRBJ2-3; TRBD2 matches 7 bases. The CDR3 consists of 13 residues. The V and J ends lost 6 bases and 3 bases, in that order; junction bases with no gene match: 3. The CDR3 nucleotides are TGTGCCAGCAGCCCCGGGAGGACAGATACGCAGTATTTT. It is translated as CASSPGRTDTQYF.

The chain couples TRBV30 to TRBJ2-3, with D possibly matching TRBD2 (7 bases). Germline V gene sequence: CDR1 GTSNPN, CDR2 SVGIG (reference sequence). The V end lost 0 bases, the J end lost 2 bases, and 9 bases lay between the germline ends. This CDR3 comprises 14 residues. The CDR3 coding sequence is TGTGCCTGGAGTGTGGGGGGGCTCACAGATACGCAGTATTTT. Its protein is CAWSVGGLTDTQYF.